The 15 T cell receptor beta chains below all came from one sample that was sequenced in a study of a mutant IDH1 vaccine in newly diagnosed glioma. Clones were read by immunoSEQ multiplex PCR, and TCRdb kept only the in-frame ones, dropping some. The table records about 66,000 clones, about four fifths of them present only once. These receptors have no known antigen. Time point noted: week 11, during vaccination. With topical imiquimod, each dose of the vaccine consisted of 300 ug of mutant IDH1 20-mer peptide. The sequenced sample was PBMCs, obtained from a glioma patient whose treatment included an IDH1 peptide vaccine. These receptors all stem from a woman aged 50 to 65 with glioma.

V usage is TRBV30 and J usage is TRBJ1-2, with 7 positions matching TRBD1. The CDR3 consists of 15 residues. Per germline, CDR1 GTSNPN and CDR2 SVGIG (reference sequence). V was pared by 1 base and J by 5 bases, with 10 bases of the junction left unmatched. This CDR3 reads CAWSGAGTAYYGYTF. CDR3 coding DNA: TGTGCCTGGAGTGGCGCCGGGACAGCTTATTATGGCTACACCTTC. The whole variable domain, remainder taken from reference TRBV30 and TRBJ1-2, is SQTIHQWPATLVQPVGSPLSLECTVEGTSNPNLYWYRQAAGRGLQLLFYSVGIGQISSEVPQNLSASRPQDRQFILSSKKLLLSDSGFYLCAWSGAGTAYYGYTFGSGTRLTVV.

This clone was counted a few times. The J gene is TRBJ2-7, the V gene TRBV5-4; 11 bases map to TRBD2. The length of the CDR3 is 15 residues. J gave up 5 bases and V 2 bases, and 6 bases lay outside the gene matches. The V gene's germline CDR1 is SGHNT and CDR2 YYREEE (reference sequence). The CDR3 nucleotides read TGTGCCAGCAGCTTATCTAGCGGGGGGCTGAACGAGCAGTACTTC. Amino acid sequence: CASSLSSGGLNEQYF.

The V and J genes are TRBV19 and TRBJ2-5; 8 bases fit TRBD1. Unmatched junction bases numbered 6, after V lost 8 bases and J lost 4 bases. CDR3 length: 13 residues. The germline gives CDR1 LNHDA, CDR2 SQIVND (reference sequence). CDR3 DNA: TGTGCCAGTCTGGGACAGGTCGGAGAGACCCAGTACTTC. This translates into CASLGQVGETQYF.

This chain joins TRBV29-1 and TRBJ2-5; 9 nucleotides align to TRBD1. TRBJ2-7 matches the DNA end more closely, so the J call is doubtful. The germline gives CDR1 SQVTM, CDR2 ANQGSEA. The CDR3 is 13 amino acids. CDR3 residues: CSVARDRAYEQYF. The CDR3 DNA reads TGCAGCGTTGCGAGGGACAGGGCCTACGAGCAGTACTTC.

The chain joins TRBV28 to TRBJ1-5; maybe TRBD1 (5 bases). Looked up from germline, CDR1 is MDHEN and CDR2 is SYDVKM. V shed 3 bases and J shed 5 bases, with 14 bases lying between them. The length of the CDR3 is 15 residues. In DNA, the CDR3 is TGTGCCAGCAGTTTGCGCAGGGTTGTAGATCAGCCCCAGCATTTT. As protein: CASSLRRVVDQPQHF.

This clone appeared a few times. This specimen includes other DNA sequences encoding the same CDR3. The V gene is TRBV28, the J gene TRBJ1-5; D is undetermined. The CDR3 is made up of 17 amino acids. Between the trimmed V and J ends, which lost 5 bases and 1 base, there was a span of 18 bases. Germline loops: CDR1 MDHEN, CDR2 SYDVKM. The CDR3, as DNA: TGTGCCAGCAGTCCGCCCCCCCGGGTTAGGAGCAATCAGCCCCAGCATTTT. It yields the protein CASSPPPRVRSNQPQHF.

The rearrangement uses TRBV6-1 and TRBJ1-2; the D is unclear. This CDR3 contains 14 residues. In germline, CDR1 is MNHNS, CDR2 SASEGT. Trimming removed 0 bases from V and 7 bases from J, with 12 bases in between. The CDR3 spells CASSEANSRLGYTF. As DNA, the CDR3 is TGTGCCAGCAGTGAAGCGAACAGCCGTCTTGGCTACACCTTC.

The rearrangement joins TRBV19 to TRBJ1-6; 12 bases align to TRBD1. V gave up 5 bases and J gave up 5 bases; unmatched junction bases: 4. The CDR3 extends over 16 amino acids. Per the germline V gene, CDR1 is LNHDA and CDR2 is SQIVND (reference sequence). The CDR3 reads CASSRDRGPNNSPLHF. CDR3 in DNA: TGTGCCAGTAGTCGGGACAGGGGGCCAAATAATTCACCCCTCCACTTT.

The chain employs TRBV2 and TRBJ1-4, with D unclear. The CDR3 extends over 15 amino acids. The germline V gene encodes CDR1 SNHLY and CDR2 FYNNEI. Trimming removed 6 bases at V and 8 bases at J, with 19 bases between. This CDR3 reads CASRSQTQAGEKLFF. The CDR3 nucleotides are TGTGCCAGCAGAAGCCAGACTCAAGCGGGGGAAAAACTGTTTTTT. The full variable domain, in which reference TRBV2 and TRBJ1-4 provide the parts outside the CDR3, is EPEVTQTPSHQVTQMGQEVILRCVPISNHLYFYWYRQILGQKVEFLVSFYNNEISEKSEIFDDQFSVERPDGSNFTLKIRSTKLEDSAMYFCASRSQTQAGEKLFFGSGTQLSVL.

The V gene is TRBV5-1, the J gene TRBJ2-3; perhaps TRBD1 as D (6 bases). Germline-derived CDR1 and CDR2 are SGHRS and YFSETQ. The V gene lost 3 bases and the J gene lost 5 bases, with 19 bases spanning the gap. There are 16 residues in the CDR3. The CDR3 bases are TGCGCCAGCAGCTCTGAATTTACAGGGTTTCAAGATACGCAGTATTTT. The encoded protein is CASSSEFTGFQDTQYF.

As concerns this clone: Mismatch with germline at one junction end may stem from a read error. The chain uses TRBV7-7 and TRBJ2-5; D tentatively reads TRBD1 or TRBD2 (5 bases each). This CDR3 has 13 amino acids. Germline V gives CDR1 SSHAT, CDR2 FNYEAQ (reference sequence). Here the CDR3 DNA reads TGTGCTAGCAGCTTAGCCGGGGCGCAGACCCAGTACTTC. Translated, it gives CASSLAGAQTQYF.

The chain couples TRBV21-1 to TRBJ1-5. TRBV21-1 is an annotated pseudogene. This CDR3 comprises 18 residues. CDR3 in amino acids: CASSKVMSWEDSNQPQHF. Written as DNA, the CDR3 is TGTGCCAGCAGCAAAGTAATGAGTTGGGAGGATAGCAATCAGCCCCAGCATTTT.

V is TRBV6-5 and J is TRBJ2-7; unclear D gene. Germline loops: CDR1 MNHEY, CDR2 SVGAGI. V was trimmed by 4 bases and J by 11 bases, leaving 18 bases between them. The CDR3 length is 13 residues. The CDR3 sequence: CASSSKRLGSEYF. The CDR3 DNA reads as TGTGCCAGCAGTTCCAAACGACTCGGTTCGGAGTACTTC.

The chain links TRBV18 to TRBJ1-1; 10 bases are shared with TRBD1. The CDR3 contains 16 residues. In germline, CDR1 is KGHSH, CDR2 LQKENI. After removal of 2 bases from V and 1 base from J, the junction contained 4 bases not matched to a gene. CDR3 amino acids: CASSPSRQGANTEAFF. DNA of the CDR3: TGTGCCAGCTCACCATCAAGACAGGGGGCGAACACTGAAGCTTTCTTT.

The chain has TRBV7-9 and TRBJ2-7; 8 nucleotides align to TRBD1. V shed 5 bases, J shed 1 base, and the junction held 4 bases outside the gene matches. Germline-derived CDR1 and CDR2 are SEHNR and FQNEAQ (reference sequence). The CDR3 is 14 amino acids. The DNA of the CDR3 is TGTGCCAGCAGCCCGCAGGGGGCTTCCTACGAGCAGTACTTC. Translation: CASSPQGASYEQYF. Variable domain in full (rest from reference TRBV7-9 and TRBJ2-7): DTGVSQNPRHKITKRGQNVTFRCDPISEHNRLYWYRQTLGQGPEFLTYFQNEAQLEKSRLLSDRFSAERPKGSFSTLEIQRTEQGDSAMYLCASSPQGASYEQYFGPGTRLTVT.